Below are 28 T cell receptor beta chains sequenced from a single sample in a study of tumor-infiltrating lymphocytes in primary liver carcinoma. Unsorted whole blood served as the source of blood RNA, and germline DNA was extracted as well. The investigators made TCR beta cDNA from about 510 ng total RNA, using a constant-region primer. ARM-PCR was slightly modified, and three nested multiplex PCR rounds with it gave rise to the TCR beta libraries. The first two PCR rounds, approximately 10 cycles each, used TRBV1-TRBV30 forward primers and a C-beta reverse primer. TCRdb recomputed calls from the multiplex PCR reads with MiXCR, one row per CDR3 protein. The table has approximately 310,000 distinct CDR3 sequences, over 55% seen once. Sequenced material: peripheral blood. Source of these receptors: a man between 40 and 49 years old with primary liver carcinoma and hepatitis B virus infection.

The chain uses TRBV7-9 and TRBJ2-1; D not resolved. V was cut by 10 bases and J by 1 base, with 14 bases left in between. This CDR3 is 14 amino acids long. Germline V lookup: CDR1 SEHNR, CDR2 FQNEAQ (reference sequence). CDR3 residues: CANPPSRSYNEQFF. In DNA form, the CDR3 reads TGTGCCAACCCACCCAGCAGGTCCTACAATGAGCAGTTCTTC.

This clonotype was seen a few times. In this CDR3 the conserved last residue, phenylalanine or tryptophan, is missing, so a read error is likely. The V and J genes are TRBV11-1 and TRBJ2-7; a possible D gene is TRBD2 (6 bases). This CDR3 has 14 residues. The germline gives CDR1 SGHAT, CDR2 FQDESV (reference sequence). Here the CDR3 DNA reads TGTGCTAGCAGCTTAGGGACTTCGGTCTACGAGCAGTACTTA. Translation gives CASSLGTSVYEQYL.

Notes on this clonotype: The missing conserved phenylalanine or tryptophan at the end of this CDR3 makes a read error likely. The V and J genes are TRBV11-2 and TRBJ2-1; weak D call: TRBD1 (6 bases). V lost 2 bases and J 9 bases, leaving 20 bases between the germline ends. CDR1 is SGHAT and CDR2 is FQNNGV in the germline V gene. The CDR3 totals 16 residues. The DNA of the CDR3 is TGTGCCAGCAGCTTAAGGGCAGGGGCCCCCTACGGTGAGCAGTTCTCG. The encoded protein is CASSLRAGAPYGEQFS.

Many counts were recorded for this clonotype. V is TRBV4-1 and J is TRBJ1-2; D not certain. The CDR3 sequence is 16 residues long. Trimming shortened V by 0 bases and J by 5 bases, and 16 bases separated the two germline ends. The V gene's germline CDR1 is MGHRA and CDR2 YSYEKL. The CDR3 DNA is TGCGCCAGCAGCCAAGAATCTCGTCAGGTCGTTTATGGCTACACCTTC. Translating it yields CASSQESRQVVYGYTF.

Note on this clonotype: Given a much more abundant clone one base away, this may be a read error. The chain couples TRBV6-5 to TRBJ2-3; no clear D. Germline lookup yields CDR1 MNHEY and CDR2 SVGAGI. The CDR3 loop spans 15 amino acids. V dropped 5 bases and J dropped 3 bases, with 15 bases sitting between them. The CDR3 DNA follows: TGTGCCAGCAGTCCGATCAGCAGGAGAACAGATACGCAGTATTTT. This translates into CASSPISRRTDTQYF.

On this clonotype: The conserved phenylalanine or tryptophan normally closing the CDR3 is absent here, so this likely arose from a read error. This chain links TRBV6-5 with TRBJ2-3; D is uncertain. Germline CDR1 and CDR2: MNHEY and SVGAGI. The CDR3 has 13 residues. Between the trimmed V and J ends, which lost 7 bases and 2 bases, there was a span of 10 bases. CDR3 coding DNA: TGTGCCAGCATCCAGGACCTCACAGATACGCAGTATTAT. Translation gives CASIQDLTDTQYY.

On this clonotype itself: This may come from a read error, since a much larger clone is one base off. The chain couples TRBV6-5 to TRBJ2-6; 7 positions match TRBD2. Per germline, CDR1 MNHEY and CDR2 SVGAGI. The CDR3 runs 16 residues. The CDR3 region is CPSSYGGNSGANVLTF. The CDR3 DNA sequence: TGTCCCAGCAGTTACGGGGGGAATTCTGGGGCCAACGTCCTGACTTTC.

To note about this clonotype: Just one base apart from a much larger clone, this may be a read error. The chain carries TRBV10-3 and TRBJ2-1; D gene uncertain. Trimming removed 6 bases at V and 10 bases at J, with 13 bases between. CDR3 length equals 12 residues. CDR1 is ENHRY and CDR2 is SYGVKD in the germline V gene. The CDR3 here is CAIRVDGPEQFF. The CDR3 coding sequence is TGTGCCATCAGAGTCGATGGTCCCGAGCAGTTCTTC.

The chain joins TRBV4-1 to TRBJ1-6; 7 nucleotides align to TRBD1. The V segment lost 1 base and the J segment 2 bases; nucleotides outside the gene matches: 5. Germline lookup yields CDR1 MGHRA and CDR2 YSYEKL. The CDR3 sequence is 17 residues long. The DNA of the CDR3 is TGCGCCAGCAGCCAAGGGGAGGGGGCTACCTATAATTCACCCCTCCACTTT. This gives the protein CASSQGEGATYNSPLHF.

In this sample, this clonotype turned up many times. This chain connects TRBV10-3 to TRBJ2-7; 14 bases match TRBD2. The length of the CDR3 is 15 residues. Trimming removed 7 bases from V and 4 bases from J; junction bases left unmatched: 6. In germline, CDR1 is ENHRY, CDR2 SYGVKD. This chain's CDR3 is CAITTGLAGGYEQYF. The CDR3 nucleotides read TGTGCCATCACTACCGGACTAGCGGGAGGATACGAGCAGTACTTC.

As for this clonotype: This may arise from a read error, as a much more abundant clone is one base away. This chain joins TRBV29-1 and TRBJ2-5; no definite D call. This CDR3 is 12 amino acids long. The germline gives CDR1 SQVTM, CDR2 ANQGSEA. With 0 bases removed from V and 8 bases from J, the gap between germline ends came to 10 bases. This chain's CDR3 is CSVEDGGDTQYF. Written as DNA, the CDR3 is TGCAGCGTTGAAGATGGTGGGGATACCCAGTACTTC. Based on the CDR3 plus reference TRBV29-1 and TRBJ2-5, the full variable domain is SAVISQKPSRDICQRGTSLTIQCQVDSQVTMMFWYRQQPGQSLTLIATANQGSEATYESGFVIDKFPISRPNLTFSTLTVSNMSPEDSSIYLCSVEDGGDTQYFGPGTRLLVL.

This clonotype showed up many times. The rearrangement joins TRBV6-2 or TRBV6-3 to TRBJ2-5, with a possible D match to TRBD2 (6 bases). V was clipped by 3 bases and J by 3 bases, with 11 bases between them. The CDR3 totals 14 residues. The germline gives CDR1 MNHEY, CDR2 SVGEGT. The CDR3 DNA reads TGTGCCAGCAGTTATCTGGGGGGAGAAGAGACCCAGTACTTC. Residues: CASSYLGGEETQYF.

The rearrangement joins TRBV30 to TRBJ2-3; no clear D. CDR1 and CDR2 from the germline V gene are GTSNPN and SVGIG (reference sequence). V dropped 2 bases and J dropped 2 bases, with 8 bases sitting between them. The CDR3 sequence is 13 residues long. As DNA, the CDR3 is TGTGCCTGGAGTAGACCCGACACAGATACGCAGTATTTT. It codes for CAWSRPDTDTQYF.

The sample holds one count of this clonotype. One end of the junction does not line up with germline, which may come from a read error. The chain's CDR3 is CASSFRMGNERFF. DNA for the CDR3: TGTGCCAGTAGTTTTCGTATGGGGAATGAGCGGTTCTTC. The chain combines TRBV6-6 with TRBJ2-1; D call uncertain. Germline-derived CDR1 and CDR2 are MNHNY and SVGAGI (reference sequence). This CDR3 has 13 residues.

This clonotype was seen just once. The chain has TRBV29-1 and TRBJ2-1; 7 nucleotides align to TRBD1. Germline CDR1 is SQVTM and CDR2 is ANQGSEA. V lost 6 bases and J lost 0; bases outside the gene matches: 8. The CDR3 is 15 amino acids. The CDR3, as DNA: TGCAGCGTCAACGGAGAGGGGGCCTCCTACAATGAGCAGTTCTTC. Protein sequence: CSVNGEGASYNEQFF.

As for this clonotype: An end of the junction does not agree with germline; a read error may underlie this. V and J are TRBV5-4 and TRBJ1-6, with D perhaps matching TRBD1 (5 bases). Germline CDR1 SGHNT, CDR2 YYREEE (reference sequence). This CDR3 contains 17 residues. The CDR3 DNA reads TGTGCCAGCAGCTTGGCCGGCAGACGGGGCAGGAATTCACCCTTCCACTTT. This translates into CASSLAGRRGRNSPFHF.

This clonotype was observed at least ten times. The genes are TRBV6-1 and TRBJ2-2; TRBD2 matches at 7 bases. The CDR3 covers 16 residues. The germline CDR1 and CDR2 sequences are MNHNS and SASEGT. V lost 6 bases to trimming and J lost 3 bases; unmatched junction nucleotides: 10. CDR3 sequence: CASSAGTTVDTGELFF. In nucleotides, the CDR3 is TGTGCCAGCAGCGCCGGGACTACCGTCGACACCGGGGAGCTGTTTTTT.

On this clonotype: A much bigger clone sits one base away, suggesting this may be a read error. This rearrangement joins TRBV6-5 to TRBJ2-1, with TRBD2 identical over 10 bases. Per germline, CDR1 MNHEY and CDR2 SVGAGI. This CDR3 spans 17 amino acids. The CDR3 reads CTSSHHVSSGSFHEQFF. The DNA of the CDR3 is TGTACCAGCAGCCACCATGTTTCTAGCGGGAGTTTTCATGAGCAGTTCTTC.

In regard to this clonotype: It may be a read error: a sequence one base away is much more abundant. The CDR3 DNA sequence: TGTGCCAGCAGTTTCTCAGCTCTAAACAATGAGCAGTTCTTC. Translating it yields CASSFSALNNEQFF. This chain uses TRBV12-3 or TRBV12-4 with TRBJ2-1, with unresolved D. The V and J ends lost 3 bases and 5 bases respectively, with 11 bases between them. The CDR3 spans 14 residues.

This clonotype was detected many times. This chain joins TRBV10-3 and TRBJ1-4; TRBD1 matches at 7 bases. Per the germline V gene, CDR1 is ENHRY and CDR2 is SYGVKD. V gave up 3 bases and J gave up 7 bases; unmatched junction bases: 2. CDR3 size: 13 residues. CDR3 bases: TGTGCCATCAGTGAAACAGGGGCTGAAAAACTGTTTTTT. The encoded protein is CAISETGAEKLFF.

Points on this clonotype: A much larger clone lies a single base off, so this may be a read error. This chain uses TRBV10-3 with TRBJ1-5; D perhaps matches TRBD1 (6 bases). Germline V gene sequence: CDR1 ENHRY, CDR2 SYGVKD. This CDR3 comprises 16 residues. In DNA form, the CDR3 reads TGTGCCATCTGTGAGTCCGGGCAGGGGAACAATCAGCCCCAGCATTTT. Translating it yields CAICESGQGNNQPQHF.

This clonotype occurred once. A much larger clone sits a single nucleotide away, making a read error possible. CDR3 bases: TGCAGCGGGGAGACAGGGGGGAAGGCTTCCTTT. Its translation: CSGETGGKASF. The chain has TRBV29-1 and TRBJ1-1; 9 nucleotides agree with TRBD1. Germline lookup yields CDR1 SQVTM and CDR2 ANQGSEA. The CDR3 is 11 residues long.

V gene TRBV11-3 combines with J gene TRBJ2-3, with D maybe TRBD1 (5 bases). Trimming removed 9 bases at V and 2 bases at J, with 18 bases between. CDR1 is SGHNT, CDR2 YENEEA, per germline. This CDR3 comprises 15 residues. The chain's CDR3 is CARSIRGSNTDTQYF. The CDR3 DNA reads TGTGCCAGGAGCATAAGGGGTAGCAACACAGATACGCAGTATTTT.

The sample holds one count of this clonotype. Mismatch with germline at one junction end may stem from a read error. The chain's CDR3 is CCVLGYRETQYF. Here the CDR3 DNA reads TGCTGCGTTTTGGGCTACCGAGAGACCCAGTACTTC. The rearrangement uses TRBV29-1 and TRBJ2-5; D gene ambiguous. The V gene's germline CDR1 is SQVTM and CDR2 ANQGSEA. The CDR3 loop spans 12 amino acids.

About this clonotype: This may be a read error, as it is one base from a much larger clone. V gene TRBV12-3 or TRBV12-4 combines with J gene TRBJ2-1; 8 nucleotides align to TRBD1. V lost 5 bases and J lost 8; bases outside the gene matches: 17. CDR3 length: 17 residues. CDR3 amino acids: CASSGDRRASRSDEQFF. In DNA, the CDR3 is TGTGCCAGCAGTGGGGACAGGCGGGCTAGCAGGAGCGATGAGCAGTTCTTC.

Remarks on this clonotype: This is likely a read error, given that the CDR3 carries no conserved phenylalanine or tryptophan at its end. The chain uses TRBV29-1 and TRBJ1-1; D remains unclear. The CDR3 runs 13 residues. The V and J ends lost 3 bases and 1 base respectively, with 9 bases between them. The germline CDR1 and CDR2 sequences are SQVTM and ANQGSEA. As DNA, the CDR3 is TGCAGCGTTGAGGAGGGTGGGAACACTGAAGCTTTCTCT. Its translation: CSVEEGGNTEAFS.

The chain couples TRBV2 to TRBJ2-5, with D perhaps given as TRBD1 or TRBD2 (5 bases each). The germline V and J ends were trimmed by 3 bases and 3 bases, with 11 bases remaining between them. Germline-derived CDR1 and CDR2 are SNHLY and FYNNEI. The CDR3 is 14 residues long. CDR3 loop: CASSEWDPKETQYF. CDR3 DNA: TGTGCCAGCAGTGAGTGGGACCCGAAAGAGACCCAGTACTTC.

Details on this clonotype: A read error may be the cause here, since a much bigger clone is one base away. The chain is built from TRBV10-2 and TRBJ1-1; weak D call: TRBD1 (6 bases). This CDR3 spans 15 amino acids. The germline CDR1 and CDR2 sequences are WSHSY and SAAADI. CDR3 loop: CDSSESGGLNTEAFF. The CDR3 bases are TGCGACAGCAGTGAGTCGGGGGGCCTGAACACTGAAGCTTTCTTT.